A selection of T cell receptor beta chains follows, all from one sample in a study of shared clonotypes between healthy human individuals. This table comes from immunoSEQ multiplex PCR, and its TCRdb copy is limited to in-frame clones, with some not included. The repertoire consists of over a million clones, with 75% to 85% occurring once and the leading ten covering roughly 0.62%. Source material: memory CD4+ T cells from PBMCs. These receptors were taken from a man between 18 and 35 years old in good health. Some clones in this sample may be carry-over from other donors' samples. Both conserved end residues are part of each CDR3. The D gene is left open where the match is weak. Expanded clones are given a class, and other clones once, few, many or no size at all.

D gene,clone size,V gene,J gene,CDR3 DNA,CDR3 protein
TRBD2,.,TRBV5-1,TRBJ2-5,TGCGCCAGCAGCCCGGGGACTAGCGGCGTGGCCCAGTACTTC,CASSPGTSGVAQYF
.,.,TRBV9,TRBJ1-1,TGTGCCAGCAGCGGCGCGGGGGGGACTGAAGCTTTCTTT,CASSGAGGTEAFF
.,.,TRBV9,TRBJ1-1,TGTGCCAGCAGCGTAGGGGGAGCGATCACTGAAGCTTTCTTT,CASSVGGAITEAFF
TRBD1,.,TRBV5-1,TRBJ2-2,TGCGCCAGCTCCCCGGGACAGCCGAACACCGGGGAGCTGTTTTTT,CASSPGQPNTGELFF
TRBD1,.,TRBV7-3,TRBJ1-2,TGTGCCAGCAGCTTGGGACAGGGCGACGGCTACACCTTC,CASSLGQGDGYTF
.,once,TRBV5-1,TRBJ1-1,TGCGCCAGCAGCTTGGCAACATGGCAGGGTGACACTGAAGCTTTCTTT,CASSLATWQGDTEAFF
.,.,TRBV23-1,TRBJ1-1,TGCGCCAGCATCCCCTCGGACACCAGGAGGACTGAAGCTTTCTTT,CASIPSDTRRTEAFF
.,.,TRBV5-4,TRBJ1-1,TGTGCCAGCAGCGGGGGGTTGAACACTGAAGCTTTCTTT,CASSGGLNTEAFF
.,.,TRBV5-4,TRBJ2-7,TGTGCCAGCAGCTTGGGCTACCCCTACGAGCAGTACTTC,CASSLGYPYEQYF
.,.,TRBV27,TRBJ2-1,TGTGCCAGCAGGGCCCTGGCGGGCGTCTCCTACAATGAGCAGTTCTTC,CASRALAGVSYNEQFF
.,.,TRBV7-9,TRBJ2-6,TGTGCCAGCAGCTTAGTCGCCTACAGGGTCACTGGGGCCAACGTCCTGACTTTC,CASSLVAYRVTGANVLTF
.,.,TRBV9,TRBJ2-5,TGTGCCAGCAGCCCAACTCCCGGGACTCTCCAAGAGACCCAGTACTTC,CASSPTPGTLQETQYF
TRBD2,.,TRBV11-2,TRBJ2-2,TGTGCCAGCAGCTTAGATGTGGTAGCGGGAGTCACCGGGGAGCTGTTTTTT,CASSLDVVAGVTGELFF
TRBD1,.,TRBV28,TRBJ1-2,TGTGCCAGCAGCTTAGGGACAGGGGGCTTTGGCTACACCTTC,CASSLGTGGFGYTF
.,.,TRBV4-3,TRBJ2-2,TGCGCCAGCAGCCAAGAGGCGGGGTCTTCCGGGGAGCTGTTTTTT,CASSQEAGSSGELFF
TRBD1,.,TRBV9,TRBJ2-3,TGTGCCAGCAGCCCGGACAGGGGGGCAGATACGCAGTATTTT,CASSPDRGADTQYF
TRBD1,.,TRBV5-1,TRBJ1-3,TGCGCCAGCAGCTTGGGACAGGGCTTAGCCGGAAACACCATATATTTT,CASSLGQGLAGNTIYF
.,.,TRBV7-3,TRBJ2-7,TGTGCCAGCAGCTTAATGGGTGGGGGCTCCTACGAGCAGTACTTC,CASSLMGGGSYEQYF
.,once,TRBV6-5,TRBJ2-3,TGTGCCAGCAGTAAAGCGGGACACACAGATACGCAGTATTTT,CASSKAGHTDTQYF
.,once,TRBV4-1,TRBJ2-7,TGCGCCAGCAGCCAAGATCCCGTAGAGGCGGGAAGCCTGCCCTACGAGCAGTACTTC,CASSQDPVEAGSLPYEQYF
.,.,TRBV18,TRBJ1-4,TGTGCCAGCTCACCAGGGGTGAGTGAAAAACTGTTTTTT,CASSPGVSEKLFF
.,.,TRBV5-1,TRBJ2-3,TGCGCCAGCAGCCGGGGGACTTCTCAAGGGGCAGATACGCAGTATTTT,CASSRGTSQGADTQYF
.,.,TRBV10-3,TRBJ2-7,TGTGCCATCACGTCCGGGGCCGGCGCCTACGAGCAGTACTTC,CAITSGAGAYEQYF
TRBD1,.,TRBV18,TRBJ2-3,TGTGCCAGCTCACCAGTAGCCGGGACAGGTAGCACAGATACGCAGTATTTT,CASSPVAGTGSTDTQYF
.,.,TRBV11-3,TRBJ1-5,TGTGCCAGCAGCTTAGATCCCCCAGGGGATAGCAATCAGCCCCAGCATTTT,CASSLDPPGDSNQPQHF
TRBD2,once,TRBV2,TRBJ2-5,TGTGCCAGCGGACTAGCGGGAGTCAGGGAGACCCAGTACTTC,CASGLAGVRETQYF
.,many,TRBV23-1,TRBJ1-1,TGCGCCAGCTTCTATTGGCCGGCAGGGGTGAACACTGAAGCTTTCTTT,CASFYWPAGVNTEAFF
TRBD2,.,TRBV18,TRBJ2-7,TGTGCCAGCTCACTAGCCGGGGCTAGCGGGAGGGCCTTGGAGGAGCAGTACTTC,CASSLAGASGRALEEQYF
.,.,TRBV5-4,TRBJ2-1,TGTGCCAGCAGCCCCCCCCTCGCAGGTCCAAGCTCCTACAATGAGCAGTTCTTC,CASSPPLAGPSSYNEQFF
.,.,TRBV18,TRBJ2-5,TGTGCCAGCTCACCACCGGGAGAAGAGACCCAGTACTTC,CASSPPGEETQYF
.,.,TRBV19,TRBJ2-7,TGTGCCAGTAAAGTAACAGGGCAAGCCTACGAGCAGTACTTC,CASKVTGQAYEQYF